The 2 T cell receptor beta chains given below trace back to one sample, sequenced in a study of graft-versus-host responses after intestinal transplantation. Sequencing was performed with immunoSEQ multiplex PCR; in TCRdb, only in-frame clones are kept and a portion is missing. The data hold roughly 64,000 clones, with approximately 91% observed a single time. No antigens are known for them. Sequencing was performed on unstimulated CD8+ T cells sorted from spleen or lymph node cells, taken before transplant. These receptors all stem from a human donor who was the organ donor for an intestinal transplant.

CDR3 loop: CATSSGEQETQYF. CDR3 nucleotides: TGTGCCACCAGCAGCGGGGAACAAGAGACCCAGTACTTC. The genes are TRBV15 and TRBJ2-5; TRBD2 might be the D (5 bases). V was shortened by 3 bases and J by 2 bases, with 7 bases between the two germline ends. CDR1 is LNHNV and CDR2 is YYDKDF in the germline V gene (reference sequence). The CDR3 totals 13 residues.

The V gene is TRBV11-2, the J gene TRBJ2-7; D may be TRBD2 (6 bases). Deletions cut 3 bases from V and 6 bases from J, with 15 bases between. The CDR3 is 14 amino acids. Germline values: CDR1 SGHAT, CDR2 FQNNGV. The CDR3, as DNA: TGTGCCAGCAGCTTCGGGACTCAGGGCGGCGAGCAGTACTTC. Its translation: CASSFGTQGGEQYF.